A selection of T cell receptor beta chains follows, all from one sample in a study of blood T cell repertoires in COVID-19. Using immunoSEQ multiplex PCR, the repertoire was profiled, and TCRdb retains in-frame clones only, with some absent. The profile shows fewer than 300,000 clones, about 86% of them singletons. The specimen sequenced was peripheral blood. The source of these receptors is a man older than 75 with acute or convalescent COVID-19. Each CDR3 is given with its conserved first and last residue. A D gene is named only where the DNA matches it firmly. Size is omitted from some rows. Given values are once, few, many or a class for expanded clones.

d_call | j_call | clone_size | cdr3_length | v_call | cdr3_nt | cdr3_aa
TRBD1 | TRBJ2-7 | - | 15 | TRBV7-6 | TGTGCCAGCAGCTTAGCTCCAGGGGGCAGCTACGAGCAGTACTTC | CASSLAPGGSYEQYF
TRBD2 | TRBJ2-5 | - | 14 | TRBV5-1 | TGCGCCAGCAGCACAAGGGGAGGGCAAGAGACCCAGTACTTC | CASSTRGGQETQYF
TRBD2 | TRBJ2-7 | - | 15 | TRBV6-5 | TGTGCCAGCACCCCCCGGGTAGCGGGGTCCTACGAGCAGTACTTC | CASTPRVAGSYEQYF
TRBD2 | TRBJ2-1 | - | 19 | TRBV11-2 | TGTGCCAGCAGCCTCGCGCGGAGTACTCTAGCGGGACCTAGGGGTGAGCAGTTCTTC | CASSLARSTLAGPRGEQFF
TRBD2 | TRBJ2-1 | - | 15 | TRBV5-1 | TGCGCCAGCAGCTTAGTGGCGGGAGGGCCGGGTGAGCAGTTCTTC | CASSLVAGGPGEQFF
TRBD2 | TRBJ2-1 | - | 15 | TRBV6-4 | TGTGCCAGCAGTGACTTGCGGGGGGGCTACAATGAGCAGTTCTTC | CASSDLRGGYNEQFF
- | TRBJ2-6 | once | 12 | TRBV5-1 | TGCGCCAGCCGGTACGAGGCCAACGTCCTGACTTTC | CASRYEANVLTF
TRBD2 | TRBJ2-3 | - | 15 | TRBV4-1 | TGCGCCAGCAGCCAAGGAACTAGCGCCGCAGATACGCAGTATTTT | CASSQGTSAADTQYF
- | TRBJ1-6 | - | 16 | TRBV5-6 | TGTGCCAGCAGTGACAGGACGAGCTCCTATAATTCACCCCTCCACTTT | CASSDRTSSYNSPLHF
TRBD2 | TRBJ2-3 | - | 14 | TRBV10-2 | TGCGCCAGCAGACTAGCGCATTACACAGATACGCAGTATTTT | CASRLAHYTDTQYF
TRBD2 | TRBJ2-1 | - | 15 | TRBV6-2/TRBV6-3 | TGTGCCAGCAGTACCGCGCTAGCGGGAGGCGGTGAGCAGTTCTTC | CASSTALAGGGEQFF
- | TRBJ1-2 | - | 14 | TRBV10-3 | TGTGCCATCAGTGATATAGGGGGATCTTATGGCTACACCTTC | CAISDIGGSYGYTF
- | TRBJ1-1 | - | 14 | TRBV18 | TGTGCCAGCTCGCCCGACAGGCCCAACACTGAAGCTTTCTTT | CASSPDRPNTEAFF
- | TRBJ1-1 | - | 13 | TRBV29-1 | TGCAGCGTTGAATTGGATGCGCGGACTGAAGCTTTCTTT | CSVELDARTEAFF
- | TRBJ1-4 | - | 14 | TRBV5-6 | TGTGCCAGCAGCTTGGGCAGATTCAATGAAAAACTGTTTTTT | CASSLGRFNEKLFF
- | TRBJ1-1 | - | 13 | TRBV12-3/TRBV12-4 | TGTGCCAGCAGCCCTCCAGGGTGGTACGAAGCTTTCTTT | CASSPPGWYEAFF
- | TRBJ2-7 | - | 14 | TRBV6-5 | TGTGCCAGCGTTGGGCGGGTGGCTATTTACGAGCAGTACTTC | CASVGRVAIYEQYF
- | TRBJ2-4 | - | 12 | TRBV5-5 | TGTGCCAGCAGCACCACAGGGAGAATTCAGTACTTC | CASSTTGRIQYF
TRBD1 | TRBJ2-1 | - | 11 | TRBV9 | TGTGCCAGCAGCGGGGACAGGGCGCCGTTCTTC | CASSGDRAPFF
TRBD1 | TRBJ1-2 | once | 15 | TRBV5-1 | TGCGCCAGCAGCTTGGGGGACAGGGTAAACTATGGCTACACCTTC | CASSLGDRVNYGYTF
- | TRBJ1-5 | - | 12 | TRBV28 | TGTGCCAGTACAAGGGGTTATCAGCCCCAGCATTTT | CASTRGYQPQHF
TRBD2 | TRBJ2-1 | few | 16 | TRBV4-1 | TGCGCCAGCAGCCAAGCTCTAGCGGGATCTTACAATGAGCAGTTCTTC | CASSQALAGSYNEQFF
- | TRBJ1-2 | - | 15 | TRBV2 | TGTGCCAGCAGTGAAATGGGGCAGGCCTACTATGGCTACACCTTC | CASSEMGQAYYGYTF
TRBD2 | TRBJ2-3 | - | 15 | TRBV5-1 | TGCGCCAGCAGACCCGCCGGGGGGGTCACAGATACGCAGTATTTT | CASRPAGGVTDTQYF
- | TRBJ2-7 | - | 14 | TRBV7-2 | TGTGCCAGCAGCTTAGCACAGGGACCCTACGAGCAGTACTTC | CASSLAQGPYEQYF
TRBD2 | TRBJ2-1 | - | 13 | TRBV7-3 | TGTGCCAGCAGTCCGGGACTATCCAATGAGCAGTTCTTC | CASSPGLSNEQFF
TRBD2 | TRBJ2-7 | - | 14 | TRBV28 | TGTGCCAGCAGTACTAGCGGCGGCTCCTACGAGCAGTACTTC | CASSTSGGSYEQYF